Following are 18 T cell receptor beta chains from one sample sequenced in a study of T cells in Graves' hyperthyroidism and ophthalmopathy. TCR beta CDR3 regions were amplified from RNA transcripts. RT-PCR in the first round (using the HTBI primer set) targeted the TCR CDR3. A single record per CDR3 protein comes from TCRdb applying MiXCR to the multiplex PCR reads. The top ten hold 11% to 15% of the sample, which has around 420,000 distinct CDR3 sequences, 15% to 18% seen once. Sequenced input: blood. These receptor sequences come from a woman aged 18-29 years with Graves' hyperthyroidism.

There are a few counts of this clonotype. The rearrangement joins TRBV6-2 or TRBV6-3 to TRBJ2-5; unclear D gene. The V end lost 6 bases, the J end lost 5 bases, and 13 bases lay between the germline ends. CDR3 size: 13 residues. The germline V gene has CDR1 MNHEY and CDR2 SVGEGT. The CDR3 coding sequence is TGTGCCAGCAGGACCTTGGGTCGGGAGACCCAGTACTTC. Its translation is CASRTLGRETQYF.

CDR3 DNA sequence: TGTGCCAGCATAGGACAGTACTCAGCTTTCTTT. Translation: CASIGQYSAFF. The chain employs TRBV28 and TRBJ1-1, with D maybe TRBD1 (6 bases). The CDR3 runs to 11 residues. Germline V gives CDR1 MDHEN, CDR2 SYDVKM. Trimming cost V 7 bases and J 10 bases, with 13 bases left between them.

The chain joins TRBV15 to TRBJ2-2; TRBD2 matches 7 bases. Trimming cost V 5 bases and J 2 bases; bases outside gene matches: 5. Germline V gene sequence: CDR1 LNHNV, CDR2 YYDKDF (reference sequence). The CDR3 loop spans 15 amino acids. The chain's CDR3 is CATSPSGLNTGELFF. In DNA form, the CDR3 reads TGTGCCACCAGCCCTAGCGGACTTAACACCGGGGAGCTGTTTTTT.

Details on this clonotype: The junction departs from the called germline gene at one end, perhaps through a read error. V is TRBV5-1 and J is TRBJ1-1; D ambiguous. Germline-derived CDR1 and CDR2 are SGHRS and YFSETQ. The CDR3 extends over 13 amino acids. For the CDR3, the DNA is TGCGCCAGCAGCTTGACAGCGAACACTAAAGCTTTCTTT. Translating gives CASSLTANTKAFF.

The CDR3 nucleotides read TGCGCCAGCAACGTTCCAGGGGGCTATGGCTACACCTTC. Its translation: CASNVPGGYGYTF. The chain carries TRBV4-1 and TRBJ1-2; 7 bases are a match to TRBD1. CDR1 is MGHRA, CDR2 YSYEKL, per germline. The V and J ends lost 7 bases and 4 bases, in that order; junction bases with no gene match: 6. The CDR3 consists of 13 residues.

This clonotype was counted many times. V is TRBV7-2 and J is TRBJ1-2; D uncertain. Germline CDR1 reads SGHTA; CDR2 reads FQGNSA. CDR3 size: 16 residues. Trimming cost V 4 bases and J 4 bases, with 19 bases left between them. This CDR3 is CASSSYPLERIYGYTF. The CDR3 DNA reads as TGTGCCAGCAGCTCCTACCCCCTAGAACGGATCTATGGCTACACCTTC.

In this sample, this clonotype turned up a few times. The chain couples TRBV4-2 to TRBJ1-2, with TRBD1 identical over 8 bases. Germline V gene sequence: CDR1 LGHNA, CDR2 YNFKEQ. The CDR3 extends over 15 amino acids. V gave up 1 base and J gave up 4 bases; unmatched junction bases: 5. The CDR3 region is CASSQGQGRTYGYTF. CDR3 in DNA: TGTGCCAGCAGCCAAGGACAGGGGCGGACCTATGGCTACACCTTC.

This sequence joins TRBV27 and TRBJ2-7; 8 nucleotides agree with TRBD1. The V segment lost 6 bases and the J segment 3 bases; nucleotides outside the gene matches: 10. From germline, CDR1 is MNHEY and CDR2 SMNVEV (reference sequence). CDR3 length: 15 amino acids. CDR3 sequence: CASRGTGAKIYEQYF. In DNA form, the CDR3 reads TGTGCCAGCAGAGGGACAGGAGCCAAGATCTACGAGCAGTACTTC.

This clonotype appeared a few times. The rearrangement joins TRBV12-3 or TRBV12-4 to TRBJ2-7; D perhaps matches TRBD1 (5 bases). V lost 1 base, J lost 5 bases, and 9 bases lay in between. This CDR3 is 13 amino acids long. For the CDR3, the DNA is TGTGCCAGCAGTTTAGAGGACACCGACGAGCAGTACTTC. Translated: CASSLEDTDEQYF.

The chain couples TRBV5-1 to TRBJ1-2; the D gene is possibly TRBD1 (5 bases). Germline CDR1 is SGHRS and CDR2 is YFSETQ. The CDR3 spans 16 residues. Deletions cut 4 bases from V and 7 bases from J, with 23 bases between. This CDR3 reads CASSSRDPKVLSGYTF. The CDR3 region has the DNA TGCGCCAGCAGCAGCCGGGACCCGAAGGTCCTCTCTGGCTACACCTTC.

The V and J genes are TRBV3-1 and TRBJ2-3; no clear D. The V gene lost 4 bases and the J gene lost 6 bases, with 14 bases spanning the gap. This CDR3 has 14 residues. Germline CDR1 reads LGHDT; CDR2 reads YNNKEL (reference sequence). CDR3 bases: TGTGCCAGCAGCCGGCGAGCTAGTCGCGATACGCAGTATTTT. Translated, it gives CASSRRASRDTQYF.

This clonotype was detected many times. The chain is built from TRBV20-1 and TRBJ2-5, with D tentatively TRBD2 (6 bases). V lost 3 bases to trimming and J lost 5 bases, with 16 bases between them. CDR1 and CDR2 (germline): DFQATT, SNEGSKA (reference sequence). This CDR3 is built from 14 residues. DNA of the CDR3: TGCAGTGCTAGTTTGGGGCGCCGGGGGGAGACCCAGTACTTC. Translating gives CSASLGRRGETQYF.

The table lists this clonotype with a few counts. The chain recombines TRBV20-1 with TRBJ2-7; 10 bases fit TRBD1. CDR3 size: 14 residues. V lost 4 bases, J lost 3 bases, and 6 bases stayed unmatched. Germline CDR1 reads DFQATT; CDR2 reads SNEGSKA (reference sequence). CDR3 region: CSANLDRGNYEQYF. Here the CDR3 DNA reads TGCAGTGCTAACCTGGACAGGGGGAACTACGAGCAGTACTTC.

This clonotype was seen repeatedly, ten times or more. The V call is TRBV6-1, the J call TRBJ1-1; no clear D. Trimming took off 5 bases at V and 7 bases at J, with 8 bases between the two ends. Per germline, CDR1 MNHNS and CDR2 SASEGT. The CDR3 extends over 11 amino acids. For the CDR3, the DNA is TGTGCCAGCAGTAGGGAAGGTGAAGCTTTCTTT. Protein: CASSREGEAFF.

This clonotype was counted many times. The rearrangement uses TRBV12-3 or TRBV12-4 and TRBJ2-7, with a tentative D call TRBD1 (6 bases). This CDR3 has 13 amino acids. The V gene lost 2 bases and the J gene lost 5 bases, with 10 bases spanning the gap. The CDR3 here is CASSLTGRHEQYF. CDR3 sequence (DNA): TGTGCCAGCAGTTTAACAGGGCGCCACGAGCAGTACTTC.

V and J are TRBV4-2 and TRBJ2-2; D gene unclear. CDR3 length: 13 residues. Germline CDR1 and CDR2: LGHNA and YNFKEQ. The V gene lost 3 bases and the J gene lost 3 bases, with 5 bases spanning the gap. The CDR3 reads CASSHRYTGELFF. Written as DNA, the CDR3 is TGTGCCAGCAGCCACCGATACACCGGGGAGCTGTTTTTT.

There are many counts of this clonotype. The chain is built from TRBV12-3 or TRBV12-4 and TRBJ2-2; D might be TRBD1 (6 bases). Between the trimmed V and J ends, which lost 3 bases and 0 bases, there was a span of 17 bases. This CDR3 has 18 amino acids. CDR3 region: CASSFRDTMFANTGELFF. In DNA form, the CDR3 reads TGTGCCAGCAGTTTCCGGGACACCATGTTCGCGAACACCGGGGAGCTGTTTTTT.

The chain recombines TRBV2 with TRBJ1-2, with D maybe TRBD1 (5 bases). Germline CDR1 reads SNHLY; CDR2 reads FYNNEI. The germline V and J ends were trimmed by 4 bases and 0 bases, with 21 bases remaining between them. The CDR3 consists of 18 residues. The chain's CDR3 is CASSGQGDFILPNYGYTF. In DNA form, the CDR3 reads TGTGCCAGCAGTGGCCAAGGGGACTTCATACTACCTAACTATGGCTACACCTTC.